Listed here are 6 T cell receptor beta chains from one sample, sequenced in a study of cytomegalovirus exposure and HLA in healthy donors (dated by TCRdb to 2016 to 2017). To prepare the library, the immunoSEQ multiplex PCR assay was applied. A mixture of 60 forward primers for TCR Vbeta segments and 13 reverse primers for TCR Jbeta segments was used in the multiplex PCR. The clones in this table, taken by TCRdb from immuneACCESS, are in-frame only. Not every clone is retained; where verified, under half of the shortfall comes from an unresolved V gene, and the cause of the rest is unknown. The sample data list 100,000 to 150,000 clones, and 75% to 90% of these were observed just once. The ten top clones hold about 1.7% of the sample. Material for sequencing was PBMCs. The receptors here all came from a middle-aged man in good health and CMV-seronegative.

The chain is built from TRBV7-8 and TRBJ1-5; D is undetermined. CDR1 and CDR2 (germline): SGHVS, FQNEAQ. Trimming left V 5 bases short and J 6 bases short, with 11 bases between. CDR3 length: 13 residues. The CDR3 DNA reads as TGTGCCAGCAGCAGGTTCACGGGTCAGCCCCAGCATTTT. Protein: CASSRFTGQPQHF.

The J gene is TRBJ2-3, the V gene TRBV9; 9 bases match TRBD2. This CDR3 has 15 residues. Germline V CDR1 and CDR2: SGDLS, YYNGEE. Losses at the gene ends were 4 bases for V and 2 bases for J; bases not matched to a gene: 5. CDR3: CASSFLAGNTDTQYF. Written as DNA, the CDR3 is TGTGCCAGCAGCTTCCTAGCGGGGAACACAGATACGCAGTATTTT. The variable domain in full, completed from reference TRBV9 and TRBJ2-3, reads DSGVTQTPKHLITATGQRVTLRCSPRSGDLSVYWYQQSLDQGLQFLIQYYNGEERAKGNILERFSAQQFPDLHSELNLSSLELGDSALYFCASSFLAGNTDTQYFGPGTRLTVL.

The J gene is TRBJ2-5, the V gene TRBV29-1; D might be TRBD1 (6 bases). This CDR3 is 13 amino acids long. With 4 bases removed from V and 1 base from J, the gap between germline ends came to 10 bases. CDR1 and CDR2 (germline): SQVTM, ANQGSEA. Here the CDR3 DNA reads TGCAGCGTTGTACCAGGGGCCCAAGAGACCCAGTACTTC. Translation: CSVVPGAQETQYF.

The CDR3: CASSSPGQGQDTQYF. CDR3 nucleotides: TGTGCCAGCAGCTCGCCGGGACAGGGTCAAGATACGCAGTATTTT. The chain combines TRBV11-2 with TRBJ2-3; 9 bases align to TRBD1. V lost 4 bases and J lost 5; bases outside the gene matches: 7. This CDR3 has 15 residues. The germline CDR1 and CDR2 sequences are SGHAT and FQNNGV.

The rearrangement uses TRBV10-3 and TRBJ1-4; TRBD1 agrees at 9 bases. The CDR3 extends over 19 amino acids. V trimming: 11 bases; J trimming: 8 bases; junction bases outside the gene matches: 27. Per germline, CDR1 ENHRY and CDR2 SYGVKD. As DNA, the CDR3 is TGTGCCCCACCCCCCATCCGTCCGGGACAGGGCGTTTGGTTGGAAAAACTGTTTTTT. This translates into CAPPPIRPGQGVWLEKLFF.

The chain couples TRBV29-1 to TRBJ2-3, with 13 positions matching TRBD2. After removal of 6 bases from V and 1 base from J, the junction contained 4 bases not matched to a gene. Germline CDR1 SQVTM, CDR2 ANQGSEA. There are 15 residues in the CDR3. CDR3 sequence (DNA): TGCAGCGTGGGACTAGCGGGAACCCGCACAGATACGCAGTATTTT. As protein: CSVGLAGTRTDTQYF.